This TCR beta chain derives from a study of shared clonotypes between healthy human individuals. Study-wide findings and caveats: It was only blood that was sampled, and tissue repertoires likely differ. Despite large depth, rarefaction showed incomplete sorted-subset sequencing.

Germline CDR1 MNHEY, CDR2 SVGAGI. The CDR3 is 14 amino acids. The V and J ends lost 0 bases and 8 bases respectively, with 13 bases between them. Notes on this clone: The antigen remains undetermined.

The table came from immunoSEQ multiplex PCR; TCRdb's copy has only in-frame clones and leaves some out. The data hold approximately 320,000 clones, with 87% observed a single time. This clonotype was obtained from a man aged 18 to 29 in good health. V usage is TRBV6-5 and J usage is TRBJ1-2, with a weak D call TRBD1 (5 bases). The specimen sequenced was memory CD8+ T cells sorted from blood. Subset given: CD45RO+ cells pooled with CCR7-negative TemRA cells. CDR3 DNA: TGTGCCAGCAGTTACTCCGAGGGGATTACAGGCTACACCTTC. Translation gives CASSYSEGITGYTF.